The 17 T cell receptor beta chains given below trace back to one sample, sequenced in a study of cytomegalovirus exposure and HLA in healthy donors. A multiplex PCR was run with 60 Vbeta primers and 13 Jbeta primers. TCRdb's copy holds only in-frame clones and misses some; the assay was immunoSEQ multiplex PCR. The repertoire table contains 50,000 to 70,000 clones. Material for sequencing was PBMCs. These receptors were obtained from a woman between 18 and 29 years old in good health and CMV-seronegative.

The chain couples TRBV30 to TRBJ1-1, with D perhaps TRBD1 (5 bases). CDR3 length: 14 amino acids. The V gene's germline CDR1 is GTSNPN and CDR2 SVGIG (reference sequence). V was cut by 4 bases and J by 1 base, with 13 bases left in between. The CDR3 protein is CAWNSGGANTEAFF. For the CDR3, the DNA is TGTGCCTGGAACTCGGGAGGGGCGAACACTGAAGCTTTCTTT.

The rearrangement links TRBV13 to TRBJ1-6; D is unresolved. The CDR3 is 14 residues long. V lost 5 bases to trimming and J lost 7 bases, with 12 bases between them. Germline CDR1 is PRHDT and CDR2 is FYEKMQ (reference sequence). The CDR3: CASSGGGRNSPLHF. The DNA for the CDR3 is TGTGCCAGCAGCGGCGGTGGGAGGAATTCACCCCTCCACTTT. The whole variable domain, filled in from reference TRBV13 and TRBJ1-6, reads AAGVIQSPRHLIKEKRETATLKCYPIPRHDTVYWYQQGPGQDPQFLISFYEKMQSDKGSIPDRFSAQQFSDYHSELNMSSLELGDSALYFCASSGGGRNSPLHFGNGTRLTVT.

In DNA, the CDR3 is TGTGCCAGCAGTGGGGGGGAACTGGCCCCCCTCTCCTACAATGAGCAGTTCTTC. Protein sequence: CASSGGELAPLSYNEQFF. The rearrangement uses TRBV2 and TRBJ2-1; D is perhaps TRBD2 (6 bases). The CDR3 consists of 18 residues. Trimming took 4 bases from V and 0 from J, leaving 19 bases between them. Germline V CDR1 and CDR2: SNHLY, FYNNEI.

The chain has TRBV5-8 and TRBJ1-6; 7 bases map to TRBD1. Germline CDR1 and CDR2: SGHTS and YDEGEE. The CDR3 runs 15 residues. The ends lost 6 bases at V and 7 bases at J; junction bases unmatched: 10. CDR3: CASKTPGQQNSPLHF. The CDR3 DNA reads TGTGCCAGCAAGACTCCGGGACAGCAAAATTCACCCCTCCACTTT.

The chain employs TRBV18 and TRBJ2-3; 9 nucleotides match TRBD1. The CDR3 spans 15 residues. The germline V gene encodes CDR1 KGHSH and CDR2 LQKENI. The V gene end was trimmed by 3 bases and the J gene end by 3 bases; junction bases not matched to a gene: 4. CDR3 loop: CASSPSGTGTDTQYF. Written as DNA, the CDR3 is TGTGCCAGCTCACCCTCCGGGACAGGGACAGATACGCAGTATTTT.

The chain combines TRBV19 with TRBJ1-2; 8 bases align to TRBD1. Germline assignment: CDR1 LNHDA and CDR2 SQIVND (reference sequence). This CDR3 has 15 residues. V gave up 3 bases and J gave up 0 bases; unmatched junction bases: 3. CDR3 protein: CASSMTGVTNYGYTF. The CDR3 bases are TGTGCCAGTAGTATGACAGGGGTGACTAACTATGGCTACACCTTC.

The CDR3 bases are TGTGCCAGCAGCCCTGCCGGGCGGGAGGGGCTTTACAATGAGCAGTTCTTC. Residues: CASSPAGREGLYNEQFF. This chain joins TRBV7-3 and TRBJ2-1; 9 bases agree with TRBD2. This CDR3 contains 17 residues. Trimming at V came to 5 bases and at J to 4 bases, leaving 12 bases not matched to a gene. The V gene's germline CDR1 is SGHTA and CDR2 FQGTGA. Variable domain in full (rest from reference TRBV7-3 and TRBJ2-1): GAGVSQTPSNKVTEKGKYVELRCDPISGHTALYWYRQSLGQGPEFLIYFQGTGAADDSGLPNDRFFAVRPEGSVSTLKIQRTERGDSAVYLCASSPAGREGLYNEQFFGPGTRLTVL.

As DNA, the CDR3 is TGTGCCACCAGCCCTCGGACTAGCGGCTACGAGCAGTACTTC. Encoded protein: CATSPRTSGYEQYF. The rearrangement joins TRBV15 to TRBJ2-7; 10 bases match TRBD2. The length of the CDR3 is 14 residues. Germline values: CDR1 LNHNV, CDR2 YYDKDF (reference sequence). Trimming removed 5 bases from V and 3 bases from J; junction bases left unmatched: 4.

V gene TRBV9 combines with J gene TRBJ2-3, with D possibly being TRBD2 (6 bases). CDR1 SGDLS and CDR2 YYNGEE come from the germline V gene. Trimming cost V 1 base and J 7 bases, with 16 bases left between them. The CDR3 extends over 15 amino acids. The CDR3 DNA sequence: TGTGCCAGCAGCGTAAATGATGTTCGGGGGAATACGCAGTATTTT. Its translation is CASSVNDVRGNTQYF. Looking up the rest from reference TRBV9 and TRBJ2-3 gives the full variable domain: DSGVTQTPKHLITATGQRVTLRCSPRSGDLSVYWYQQSLDQGLQFLIQYYNGEERAKGNILERFSAQQFPDLHSELNLSSLELGDSALYFCASSVNDVRGNTQYFGPGTRLTVL.

This rearrangement joins TRBV5-5 to TRBJ1-2; D not resolved. Germline V gives CDR1 SGHKS, CDR2 YYEKEE (reference sequence). The CDR3 length is 11 residues. V dropped 10 bases and J dropped 4 bases, with 11 bases sitting between them. The CDR3 loop is CASFRGYGYTF. CDR3 nucleotides: TGTGCCTCCTTTCGCGGCTATGGCTACACCTTC. Looking up the rest from reference TRBV5-5 and TRBJ1-2 gives the full variable domain: DAGVTQSPTHLIKTRGQQVTLRCSPISGHKSVSWYQQVLGQGPQFIFQYYEKEERGRGNFPDRFSARQFPNYSSELNVNALLLGDSALYLCASFRGYGYTFGSGTRLTVV.

Remarks on this clone: This same CDR3 is encoded by further DNA sequences in the sample. The rearrangement joins TRBV18 to TRBJ1-1; 8 nucleotides match TRBD1. Germline V lookup: CDR1 KGHSH, CDR2 LQKENI. The CDR3 totals 15 residues. Trimming took 3 bases from V and 2 from J; bases not matched to a gene: 5. The CDR3 bases are TGTGCCAGCTCACCGCCCGGGACAGGTAACACTGAAGCTTTCTTT. Encoded protein: CASSPPGTGNTEAFF.

The rearrangement uses TRBV6-5 and TRBJ2-2; D gene ambiguous. The CDR3 loop spans 13 amino acids. Trimming took off 6 bases at V and 6 bases at J, with 11 bases between the two ends. CDR1 is MNHEY, CDR2 SVGAGI, per germline. The DNA of the CDR3 is TGTGCCAGCAGCCAAAAGTCGGCCGGGGAGCTGTTTTTT. Translating gives CASSQKSAGELFF.

The rearrangement uses TRBV2 and TRBJ2-3; 8 nucleotides align to TRBD2. CDR1 and CDR2 (germline): SNHLY, FYNNEI. There are 13 residues in the CDR3. Losses at the gene ends were 10 bases for V and 4 bases for J; bases not matched to a gene: 7. In DNA form, the CDR3 reads TGTGCCACCAGCGGGAGTGTAGCAGATACGCAGTATTTT. Amino acid sequence: CATSGSVADTQYF.

This chain links TRBV5-6 with TRBJ2-3; TRBD2 might be the D (5 bases). Germline values: CDR1 SGHDT, CDR2 YYEEEE. The CDR3 runs 15 residues. V lost 4 bases to trimming and J lost 2 bases, with 14 bases between them. The CDR3 nucleotides read TGTGCCAGCAGCGCCTCCCCCGGGAACACAGATACGCAGTATTTT. It yields the protein CASSASPGNTDTQYF.

The chain uses TRBV6-5 and TRBJ2-5; D is ambiguous. The germline V and J ends were trimmed by 2 bases and 13 bases, with 11 bases remaining between them. The CDR3 consists of 11 residues. The V gene's germline CDR1 is MNHEY and CDR2 SVGAGI. The CDR3, as DNA: TGTGCCAGCAGTTACGGCGGAGACGCGTACTTC. Translating gives CASSYGGDAYF.

V gene TRBV11-1 combines with J gene TRBJ1-4; no definite D call. V lost 2 bases to trimming and J lost 6 bases, with 10 bases between them. Germline values: CDR1 SGHAT, CDR2 FQDESV (reference sequence). The CDR3 totals 14 residues. This CDR3 reads CASSLPARDEKLFF. CDR3 DNA: TGTGCCAGCAGCTTACCCGCGCGGGATGAAAAACTGTTTTTT.

This chain uses TRBV4-1 with TRBJ2-1; 7 positions agree with TRBD2. CDR3 length: 15 amino acids. CDR1 is MGHRA, CDR2 YSYEKL, per germline. V trimming: 1 base; J trimming: 9 bases; junction bases outside the gene matches: 9. CDR3 in DNA: TGCGCCAGCAGCCAAGCCCCCCGGAAGCGGGGTGAGCAGTTCTTC. Translation: CASSQAPRKRGEQFF.